The TCR beta chain described here comes from a study of cytomegalovirus exposure and HLA in healthy donors. As for the study in general: The roughly 120 validation repertoires matched the roughly 700 first-cohort repertoires in platform, a later analysis reported.

A note on this clone: What it recognizes is unknown.

V gave up 6 bases and J gave up 4 bases; unmatched junction bases: 9. Looked up from germline, CDR1 is MDHEN and CDR2 is SYDVKM. The CDR3 loop spans 16 amino acids. Sequencing was performed with immunoSEQ multiplex PCR; in TCRdb, only in-frame clones are kept and a portion is missing. The sample has approximately 170,000 clones; 85% are singletons. Study conclusions and caveats: There were a few CMV-associated chains whose specificity for CMV antigens was confirmed in vitro. For most TCR sequences rarity was the rule, although some public TCRs occurred in many donors. Both high specificity and high sensitivity reportedly marked the classifier's diagnosis of cytomegalovirus status.

Sequencing was performed on PBMCs. The TCR was taken from a man younger than 30 in good health and CMV-seropositive. The genes are TRBV28 and TRBJ2-5; 12 nucleotides agree with TRBD2. The CDR3 sequence is CASSLGLAGLRETQYF. Written as DNA, the CDR3 is TGTGCCAGCAGCCTCGGACTAGCGGGGTTGCGAGAGACCCAGTACTTC.